The source of this TCR beta chain is a study of T-cell reconstitution after alpha-beta-depleted transplantation in children. Study-level points and caveats: Where alpha-beta T cells came from about two months after transplant was reportedly several hundred expanded graft clones.

A word on this clonotype: The antigen remains undetermined.

Unique molecular identifiers were incorporated into the prepared TCRbeta library. TCRdb re-derived calls from the PCR reads in MiXCR, one entry per CDR3 protein. This table holds about 440,000 distinct CDR3 sequences, 43% found once. The sequence came from a girl aged 2 to 9 with aplastic anemia, due to receive a stem cell transplant. The material was PBMCs, obtained before TCRalphabeta/CD19-depleted stem cell transplant.

CDR3 coding DNA: TGTGCCAGCAGCAAAGGGACAGGGAGCAGCACAGATACGCAGTATTTT. Protein product: CASSKGTGSSTDTQYF. V gene TRBV21-1 combines with J gene TRBJ2-3; the DNA was not compared with TRBD1, the D call given in the table. TRBV21-1 is shown as a pseudogene. The CDR3 runs 16 residues.